The sequence of this T cell receptor beta chain was determined in a study of blood T cell repertoires in COVID-19. Across the study: Specimens from acute and convalescent COVID-19 originated in the United States, Italy and Spain. PBMCs, B-cell-depleted T cells, or T cells were the source of the cDNA or gDNA that made up the material.

Germline CDR1 reads LGHNA; CDR2 reads YNFKEQ. V lost 4 bases and J lost 3; bases outside the gene matches: 9. The CDR3 covers 16 residues. Study processing details: Counts of nucleated cells, estimated from reference gene primer amplification, were obtained. Sequenced by immunoSEQ multiplex PCR; TCRdb stores in-frame clones only, minus some. From that table come the V and J calls and clone size; the DNA was used to work out D and trimming. The sample has roughly 300,000 clones; approximately 89% are singletons. The sample was peripheral blood. This clonotype was obtained from a woman aged 45 to 65 who had recovered from COVID-19. This chain uses TRBV4-2 with TRBJ1-1, with TRBD1 identical over 9 bases. The CDR3 DNA is TGTGCCAGCAGCCGAACCGGACAGGGGTCACACACTGAAGCTTTCTTT. It codes for CASSRTGQGSHTEAFF.